This T cell receptor (beta chain) emerged from a study of blood T cell repertoires in COVID-19. TCRdb's table, derived via immunoSEQ multiplex PCR, lists solely in-frame clones and lacks some. The data show 300,000 or so clones, roughly 85% seen once. The germline V and J ends were trimmed by 0 bases and 4 bases, with 12 bases remaining between them. Germline lookup yields CDR1 LGHDT and CDR2 YNNKEL (reference sequence). The CDR3 spans 16 residues. The clonotype comes from a woman aged 40 to 50 with acute COVID-19. Material for sequencing was PBMCs or T cells enriched from blood (not recorded which). The chain employs TRBV3-1 (or the pseudogene TRBV3-2) and TRBJ2-2, with TRBD1 as a possible D gene (6 bases). In DNA, the CDR3 is TGTGCCAGCAGCCAAGATCCAGGGGTCAGCACCGGGGAGCTGTTTTTT. As protein: CASSQDPGVSTGELFF.